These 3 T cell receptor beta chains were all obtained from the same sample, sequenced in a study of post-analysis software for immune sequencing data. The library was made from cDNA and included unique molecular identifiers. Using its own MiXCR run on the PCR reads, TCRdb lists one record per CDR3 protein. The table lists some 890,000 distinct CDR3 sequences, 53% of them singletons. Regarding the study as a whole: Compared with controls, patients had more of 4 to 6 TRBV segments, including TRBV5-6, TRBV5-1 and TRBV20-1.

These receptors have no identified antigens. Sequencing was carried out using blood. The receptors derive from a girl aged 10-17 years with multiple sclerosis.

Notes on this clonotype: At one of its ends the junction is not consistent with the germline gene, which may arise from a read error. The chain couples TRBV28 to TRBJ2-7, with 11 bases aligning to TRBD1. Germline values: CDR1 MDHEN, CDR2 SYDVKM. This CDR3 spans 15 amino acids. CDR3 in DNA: TGTGCCAGCAGTCAAAGGGACAGGGGGAGGTACGGGCAGTACTTC. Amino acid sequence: CASSQRDRGRYGQYF.

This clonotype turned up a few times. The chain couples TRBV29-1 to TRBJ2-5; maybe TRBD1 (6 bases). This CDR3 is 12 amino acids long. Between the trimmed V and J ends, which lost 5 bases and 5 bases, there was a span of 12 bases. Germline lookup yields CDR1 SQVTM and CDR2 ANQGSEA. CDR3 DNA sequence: TGCAGCGTTCACAGGGACGGTGAGACCCAGTACTTC. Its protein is CSVHRDGETQYF.

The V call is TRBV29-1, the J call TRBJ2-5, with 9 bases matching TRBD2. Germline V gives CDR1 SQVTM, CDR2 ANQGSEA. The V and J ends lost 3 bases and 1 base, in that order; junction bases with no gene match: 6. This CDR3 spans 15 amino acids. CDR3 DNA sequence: TGCAGCGTTGATGGGGTAGCGGGAGCCCAAGAGACCCAGTACTTC. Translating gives CSVDGVAGAQETQYF.